This note documents a single T cell receptor beta chain sequence. The antigen remains undetermined. These data originate in a study of shared clonotypes between healthy human individuals. Study background: Three CD4 naive, three CD4 memory, two CD8 naive and one CD8 memory plate were used per donor.

Produced via immunoSEQ multiplex PCR; TCRdb's table is partial and in-frame only. The sample has about 2.5 million clones, about 90% seen once. Notes on the study in general: Donor scarcity curtailed the genetic and exposure-history diversity represented herein.

Nashville, Tennessee was home to all donors, who were Caucasian adults. Memory CD4+ cells were the fraction left after CD45RA+ naive selection. The sample taken for sequencing was naive CD4+ T cells from PBMCs. The subset denotes: CD45RA+ positively selected. The sequence derives from a man aged 18-30 years in good health. Some clones in this sample may be carry-over from other donors' samples.

CDR3 nucleotides: TGTGCCAGCAGCTTAGCCCTGAACTATGGCTACACCTTC. Translating it yields CASSLALNYGYTF. The chain recombines TRBV5-4 with TRBJ1-2; no firm D call. V was shortened by 2 bases and J by 2 bases, with 7 bases between the two germline ends. CDR1 is SGHNT, CDR2 YYREEE, per germline (reference sequence). The CDR3 is 13 amino acids.